Below, 24 T cell receptor beta chains from the same sample are listed, as sequenced in a study of blood T cell repertoires in COVID-19. Profiling relied on immunoSEQ multiplex PCR, and the TCRdb table lists in-frame clones only, not all of them. The sample holds roughly 90,000 clones, approximately 85% seen once. Sequenced sample: peripheral blood. The receptors were gathered from an elderly woman with COVID-19, enrolled during active disease.

CDR3 sequence: CASSFTSGPYEQYF. The CDR3 nucleotides read TGTGCCAGCAGCTTCACTAGCGGGCCCTACGAGCAGTACTTC. The chain links TRBV5-8 to TRBJ2-7, with 9 bases matching TRBD2. Trimming took 2 bases from V and 2 from J; bases not matched to a gene: 2. This CDR3 contains 14 residues. In germline, CDR1 is SGHTS, CDR2 YDEGEE.

This clone was detected only a few times. The chain combines TRBV27 with TRBJ2-3; perhaps TRBD1 as D (6 bases). This CDR3 contains 14 residues. Looked up from germline, CDR1 is MNHEY and CDR2 is SMNVEV (reference sequence). The germline V and J ends were trimmed by 1 base and 6 bases, with 11 bases remaining between them. Here the CDR3 reads CASSLYRDGDTQYF. As DNA, the CDR3 is TGTGCCAGCAGTTTATACAGGGACGGGGATACGCAGTATTTT.

As regards this clone: At one of its ends the junction is not consistent with the germline gene, which may arise from a read error. This chain connects TRBV27 to TRBJ2-2; TRBD1 aligns across 8 bases. The CDR3 has 15 amino acids. The germline V gene has CDR1 MNHEY and CDR2 SMNVEV (reference sequence). The CDR3 spells CASILGQGGDGELFF. Here the CDR3 DNA reads TGTGCCAGCATTTTAGGACAGGGTGGTGACGGGGAGCTGTTTTTT.

The chain uses TRBV3-1 (or the pseudogene TRBV3-2) and TRBJ1-3; perhaps TRBD1 as D (5 bases). V was clipped by 7 bases and J by 0 bases, with 7 bases between them. This CDR3 comprises 13 residues. Germline V gene sequence: CDR1 LGHDT, CDR2 YNNKEL (reference sequence). CDR3 region: CASTGISGNTIYF. The CDR3 DNA reads TGTGCCAGCACAGGGATCTCTGGAAACACCATATATTTT.

The chain employs TRBV2 and TRBJ2-7; perhaps TRBD2 as D (6 bases). Trimming took off 7 bases at V and 3 bases at J, with 13 bases between the two ends. This CDR3 has 13 residues. CDR1 and CDR2 from the germline V gene are SNHLY and FYNNEI. The CDR3: CASTPGGLYEQYF. CDR3 in DNA: TGTGCCAGCACCCCCGGGGGACTCTACGAGCAGTACTTC.

The chain's CDR3 is CAWSVRDRGRSAYNQPQHF. CDR3 DNA: TGTGCCTGGAGTGTCCGGGACAGGGGACGCAGCGCTTATAATCAGCCCCAGCATTTT. The rearrangement joins TRBV30 to TRBJ1-5, with TRBD1 matching 10 bases. CDR1 is GTSNPN, CDR2 SVGIG, per germline (reference sequence). Losses at the gene ends were 0 bases for V and 4 bases for J; bases not matched to a gene: 15. The CDR3 contains 19 residues. The entire variable domain, with the rest obtained from reference TRBV30 and TRBJ1-5, is as follows: SQTIHQWPATLVQPVGSPLSLECTVEGTSNPNLYWYRQAAGRGLQLLFYSVGIGQISSEVPQNLSASRPQDRQFILSSKKLLLSDSGFYLCAWSVRDRGRSAYNQPQHFGDGTRLSIL.

There are a few counts of this clone. This chain joins TRBV24-1 and TRBJ2-1, with TRBD2 identical over 7 bases. This CDR3 contains 19 residues. V was clipped by 0 bases and J by 4 bases; unmatched bases: 14. The germline CDR1 and CDR2 sequences are KGHDR and SFDVKD. CDR3 in DNA: TGTGCCACCAGTGATTTGCCGGGGGGAGATCGGGATTTTTACAATGAGCAGTTCTTC. This encodes CATSDLPGGDRDFYNEQFF.

This rearrangement joins TRBV10-1 to TRBJ2-7, with TRBD2 identical over 11 bases. With V trimmed by 8 bases and J by 6 bases, 12 bases remained unmatched. Germline V gene data show CDR1 as WNHNN and CDR2 as SYGVQD (reference sequence). The CDR3 sequence is 15 residues long. This chain's CDR3 is CASPHSSGRLPEQYF. CDR3 nucleotides: TGCGCCAGCCCCCACTCTAGCGGGAGGCTTCCCGAGCAGTACTTC.

This chain joins TRBV5-4 and TRBJ2-4; 11 bases are a match to TRBD1. The CDR3 is 18 amino acids. V was clipped by 4 bases and J by 1 base; unmatched bases: 10. CDR1 is SGHNT and CDR2 is YYREEE in the germline V gene (reference sequence). CDR3 DNA sequence: TGTGCCAGCAGCCTGGGGTGGGGACAGGGGGTTGCCAAAAACATTCAGTACTTC. This encodes CASSLGWGQGVAKNIQYF.

In this sample, this clone turned up a few times. J is TRBJ1-6 and V is TRBV19; 8 nucleotides align to TRBD1. In germline, CDR1 is LNHDA, CDR2 SQIVND (reference sequence). The CDR3 spans 14 residues. V lost 5 bases, J lost 8 bases, and 5 bases stayed unmatched. CDR3 region: CASSLGQAYSPLHF. The DNA of the CDR3 is TGTGCCAGTAGTTTGGGACAGGCTTATTCACCCCTCCACTTT.

This clone was counted a single time. The chain carries TRBV15 and TRBJ2-1, with a weak D call TRBD1 (6 bases). In germline, CDR1 is LNHNV, CDR2 YYDKDF (reference sequence). CDR3 length equals 14 residues. V was pared by 2 bases and J by 7 bases, with 12 bases between. The chain's CDR3 is CATSRQGLGNEQFF. The CDR3 DNA is TGTGCCACCAGCAGACAGGGGCTCGGGAATGAGCAGTTCTTC.

CDR3 region: CASSLRQGARTEAFF. Here the CDR3 DNA reads TGTGCCAGCAGCTTGAGACAGGGGGCGCGCACTGAAGCTTTCTTT. The gene calls are TRBV11-2 and TRBJ1-1; 10 bases fit TRBD1. V lost 3 bases, J lost 4 bases, and 5 bases stayed unmatched. This CDR3 contains 15 residues. Germline V gene data show CDR1 as SGHAT and CDR2 as FQNNGV.

This clone was counted a few times. This chain connects TRBV7-3 to TRBJ2-5; possible D gene TRBD2, 6 bases. Trimming stripped 5 bases from V and 1 base from J, with 14 bases between. Per germline, CDR1 SGHTA and CDR2 FQGTGA. This CDR3 contains 15 residues. CDR3 DNA sequence: TGTGCCAGCAGCGAGACGGCTAGCGCCCAAGAGACCCAGTACTTC. This codes for CASSETASAQETQYF.

The J gene is TRBJ2-7, the V gene TRBV18; possibly TRBD2 for D (6 bases). Germline CDR1 reads KGHSH; CDR2 reads LQKENI. The CDR3 is made up of 16 amino acids. Trimming pared 2 bases from V and 4 bases from J, leaving 18 bases between. The CDR3 sequence: CASSPSSPRGGYEQYF. The CDR3 nucleotides read TGTGCCAGCTCACCATCGTCTCCGCGTGGAGGGTACGAGCAGTACTTC.

The rearrangement uses TRBV2 and TRBJ2-7; 7 bases match TRBD2. Germline CDR1 SNHLY, CDR2 FYNNEI. This CDR3 has 15 amino acids. J gave up 0 bases and V 10 bases, and 12 bases lay outside the gene matches. As DNA, the CDR3 is TGTGCCACCATCCGGGCGGGAGATCGCTCCTACGAGCAGTACTTC. Its translation is CATIRAGDRSYEQYF.

The chain uses TRBV5-4 and TRBJ1-3, with D maybe TRBD1 (5 bases). Germline-derived CDR1 and CDR2 are SGHNT and YYREEE (reference sequence). The CDR3 has 16 residues. Trimming took 4 bases from V and 0 from J, leaving 14 bases between them. Here the CDR3 DNA reads TGTGCCAGCAGCGGGGGAGGACCGATCTCTGGAAACACCATATATTTT. Translation gives CASSGGGPISGNTIYF.

The table lists this clone with a count of one. The V and J genes are TRBV28 and TRBJ1-2; 8 positions agree with TRBD1. CDR1 and CDR2 (germline): MDHEN, SYDVKM. CDR3 length: 15 residues. V lost 5 bases, J lost 4 bases, and 9 bases stayed unmatched. Written as DNA, the CDR3 is TGTGCCAGCAGTCCCCCCGGGACAGGAAGCTATGGCTACACCTTC. It specifies CASSPPGTGSYGYTF.

The chain combines TRBV11-1 with TRBJ2-3; D is perhaps TRBD2 (5 bases). Deletions cut 5 bases from V and 3 bases from J, with 15 bases between. CDR3 length: 15 residues. Germline CDR1 is SGHAT and CDR2 is FQDESV (reference sequence). In DNA form, the CDR3 reads TGTGCCAGCAGCCACGGACTGGGTGGAACAGATACGCAGTATTTT. Translation: CASSHGLGGTDTQYF.

The CDR3 coding sequence is TGTGCCAGCAGCGTAGACCCGCTACAGGCGGGGGACTATGGCTACACCTTC. This encodes CASSVDPLQAGDYGYTF. The V gene is TRBV9, the J gene TRBJ1-2, with D possibly TRBD1 on 5 matching bases. The CDR3 covers 17 residues. Germline CDR1 reads SGDLS; CDR2 reads YYNGEE. Trimming cost V 0 bases and J 3 bases, with 18 bases left between them.

The gene calls are TRBV6-5 and TRBJ1-1; TRBD1 aligns across 9 bases. The CDR3 has 15 amino acids. V was pared by 6 bases and J by 1 base, with 6 bases of the junction left unmatched. Per germline, CDR1 MNHEY and CDR2 SVGAGI. The CDR3 DNA is TGTGCCAGCAGCCGAGCGGGACAGGGGAACACTGAAGCTTTCTTT. Protein: CASSRAGQGNTEAFF.

This clone came up a few times. The gene calls are TRBV18 and TRBJ2-4, with TRBD1 matching over 7 bases. The trim removed 6 bases at V and 7 bases at J, leaving 6 bases unmatched. The CDR3 runs 13 residues. Germline CDR1 KGHSH, CDR2 LQKENI. CDR3 protein: CASSLDRDNIQYF. The CDR3 DNA sequence: TGTGCCAGCTCGCTAGACAGGGACAACATTCAGTACTTC. Looking up the rest from reference TRBV18 and TRBJ2-4 gives the full variable domain: NAGVMQNPRHLVRRRGQEARLRCSPMKGHSHVYWYRQLPEEGLKFMVYLQKENIIDESGMPKERFSAEFPKEGPSILRIQQVVRGDSAAYFCASSLDRDNIQYFGAGTRLSVL.

The chain is built from TRBV20-1 and TRBJ2-2; D is unclear. The germline gives CDR1 DFQATT, CDR2 SNEGSKA (reference sequence). V lost 3 bases and J 0 bases, leaving 5 bases between the germline ends. This CDR3 has 13 residues. DNA for the CDR3: TGCAGTGCTAGTCCCACGAACACCGGGGAGCTGTTTTTT. This sequence encodes CSASPTNTGELFF.

The gene calls are TRBV30 and TRBJ2-6; TRBD1 might be the D (6 bases). The germline V gene has CDR1 GTSNPN and CDR2 SVGIG (reference sequence). V dropped 5 bases and J dropped 6 bases, with 14 bases sitting between them. The CDR3 spans 14 residues. DNA for the CDR3: TGTGCCTGGGGAACAGGGTTTGAGGCCAACGTCCTGACTTTC. It translates to CAWGTGFEANVLTF.

This chain links TRBV27 with TRBJ1-5, with D possibly being TRBD1 (5 bases). The CDR3 consists of 14 residues. V lost 11 bases, J lost 1 base, and 15 bases lay in between. From germline, CDR1 is MNHEY and CDR2 SMNVEV (reference sequence). The CDR3 is CAPEAGGSNQPQHF. The CDR3 DNA reads TGTGCCCCAGAGGCGGGGGGAAGCAATCAGCCCCAGCATTTT.